These 18 T cell receptor beta chains came from one sample sequenced in a study of blood T cell repertoires in COVID-19. Assay used: immunoSEQ multiplex PCR; TCRdb lists only in-frame clones, some missing. The table lists around 450,000 clones, around 90% of them singletons. Specimen: PBMCs or T cells enriched from blood (not recorded which). The receptor set was obtained from a woman between 18 and 29 years old who had recovered from COVID-19.

The chain links TRBV24-1 to TRBJ1-2; D possibly corresponds to TRBD1 (5 bases). Between the trimmed V and J ends, which lost 9 bases and 3 bases, there was a span of 10 bases. This CDR3 comprises 12 residues. CDR1 is KGHDR, CDR2 SFDVKD, per germline. The CDR3 nucleotides read TGTGCCACCGGAGACAGACACTATGGCTACACCTTC. This codes for CATGDRHYGYTF.

J is TRBJ2-3 and V is TRBV19; 7 bases match TRBD2. J was trimmed by 0 bases and V by 5 bases; bases with no gene match: 5. There are 15 residues in the CDR3. CDR1 and CDR2 from the germline V gene are LNHDA and SQIVND (reference sequence). The CDR3 loop reads CASSGRVASTDTQYF. Written as DNA, the CDR3 is TGTGCCAGTAGTGGGAGGGTAGCGAGCACAGATACGCAGTATTTT.

This rearrangement joins TRBV27 to TRBJ1-6, with D perhaps TRBD1 (5 bases). The CDR3 consists of 19 residues. CDR1 MNHEY and CDR2 SMNVEV come from the germline V gene (reference sequence). V lost 2 bases, J lost 1 base, and 18 bases lay in between. This CDR3 is CASSLSRGFGSSYNSPLHF. DNA for the CDR3: TGTGCCAGCAGTTTAAGCCGGGGGTTTGGGAGTTCCTATAATTCACCCCTCCACTTT.

V is TRBV19 and J is TRBJ1-1, with D maybe TRBD1 (5 bases). V was cut by 6 bases and J by 3 bases, with 14 bases left in between. The germline CDR1 and CDR2 sequences are LNHDA and SQIVND (reference sequence). This CDR3 spans 14 amino acids. The CDR3 region is CASRKTAGDTEAFF. The CDR3 bases are TGTGCCAGTAGAAAGACAGCTGGTGACACTGAAGCTTTCTTT.

The J gene is TRBJ1-1, the V gene TRBV3-1 (or the pseudogene TRBV3-2); weak D call: TRBD1 (5 bases). Germline V CDR1 and CDR2: LGHDT, YNNKEL (reference sequence). The CDR3 length is 14 residues. Trimming took off 3 bases at V and 0 bases at J, with 8 bases between the two ends. The CDR3 DNA sequence: TGTGCCAGCAGCCATCGGGGGATGAACACTGAAGCTTTCTTT. This translates into CASSHRGMNTEAFF.

The chain uses TRBV6-5 and TRBJ2-3, with TRBD1 matching over 8 bases. There are 15 residues in the CDR3. With V trimmed by 10 bases and J by 1 base, 10 bases remained unmatched. Germline-derived CDR1 and CDR2 are MNHEY and SVGAGI. CDR3 amino acids: CATTGSGGGTDTQYF. CDR3 DNA sequence: TGTGCCACCACAGGGTCAGGGGGCGGCACAGATACGCAGTATTTT.

In nucleotides, the CDR3 is TGTGCCAGCAGTCCCCGGACAGGGGAAGTTGGCGAGCAGTACTTC. As protein: CASSPRTGEVGEQYF. The V gene is TRBV27, the J gene TRBJ2-7; 9 bases are shared with TRBD1. Trimming cost V 5 bases and J 6 bases; bases outside gene matches: 11. The CDR3 extends over 15 amino acids. The germline CDR1 and CDR2 sequences are MNHEY and SMNVEV (reference sequence).

The chain joins TRBV30 to TRBJ1-4; D might be TRBD1 (5 bases). V lost 4 bases, J lost 3 bases, and 15 bases lay in between. Germline CDR1 is GTSNPN and CDR2 is SVGIG (reference sequence). The CDR3 totals 15 residues. The CDR3 reads CAWTWGGAANEKLFF. In nucleotides, the CDR3 is TGTGCCTGGACTTGGGGGGGTGCGGCTAATGAAAAACTGTTTTTT.

The CDR3 is CASSHPRGRFTNNEQFF. DNA of the CDR3: TGTGCCAGCTCCCATCCCAGGGGGCGTTTTACAAACAATGAGCAGTTCTTC. The chain links TRBV11-2 to TRBJ2-1; 8 bases line up with TRBD1. Germline CDR1 reads SGHAT; CDR2 reads FQNNGV. The CDR3 spans 17 residues. The V gene end was trimmed by 8 bases and the J gene end by 5 bases; junction bases not matched to a gene: 17.

The J gene is TRBJ1-2, the V gene TRBV6-6; maybe TRBD1 (5 bases). The CDR3 length is 13 residues. The germline V gene has CDR1 MNHNY and CDR2 SVGAGI (reference sequence). V dropped 0 bases and J dropped 8 bases, with 10 bases sitting between them. The CDR3 sequence: CASSYSSGEGYTF. CDR3 in DNA: TGTGCCAGCAGTTACTCGTCGGGGGAAGGCTACACCTTC.

The chain combines TRBV29-1 with TRBJ2-3; D is possibly TRBD1 (7 bases). Trimming took off 6 bases at V and 0 bases at J, with 13 bases between the two ends. Looked up from germline, CDR1 is SQVTM and CDR2 is ANQGSEA. CDR3 length: 14 residues. The CDR3 coding sequence is TGCAGCGTACGACAGGGACTCAGCACAGATACGCAGTATTTT. Amino acids: CSVRQGLSTDTQYF.

CDR3: CASSQGGFYGYTF. The CDR3 DNA reads as TGTGCCAGCAGTCAGGGCGGATTCTATGGCTACACCTTC. The rearrangement uses TRBV2 and TRBJ1-2, with TRBD1 as a possible D gene (5 bases). The V and J ends lost 5 bases and 4 bases respectively, with 11 bases between them. The germline CDR1 and CDR2 sequences are SNHLY and FYNNEI. There are 13 residues in the CDR3. Supplemented by reference TRBV2 and TRBJ1-2, the full variable domain reads EPEVTQTPSHQVTQMGQEVILRCVPISNHLYFYWYRQILGQKVEFLVSFYNNEISEKSEIFDDQFSVERPDGSNFTLKIRSTKLEDSAMYFCASSQGGFYGYTFGSGTRLTVV.

The chain combines TRBV23-1 with TRBJ1-2, with TRBD1 identical over 8 bases. TRBV23-1 is sorted into the ORF group, with uncertain function. The CDR3 runs to 16 residues. The ends lost 6 bases at V and 4 bases at J; junction bases unmatched: 13. CDR3 amino acids: CASRDRGPSGCYGYTF. The CDR3 DNA reads as TGCGCCAGCAGAGACAGGGGTCCTAGCGGTTGCTATGGCTACACCTTC.

The chain couples TRBV23-1 to TRBJ1-5; D remains ambiguous. TRBV23-1 belongs to the ORF category, with a function that is uncertain. The CDR3 has 11 amino acids. V was clipped by 4 bases and J by 7 bases, with 5 bases between them. The CDR3: CASSPGQPQHF. In nucleotides, the CDR3 is TGCGCCAGCAGTCCAGGCCAGCCCCAGCATTTT.

The gene calls are TRBV19 and TRBJ1-2; 9 bases align to TRBD1. V shed 5 bases, J shed 5 bases, and the junction held 21 bases outside the gene matches. The CDR3 contains 19 residues. Germline CDR1 and CDR2: LNHDA and SQIVND (reference sequence). CDR3 amino acids: CASSPTGGRGIGPEYGYTF. For the CDR3, the DNA is TGTGCCAGTAGTCCTACAGGGGGCCGGGGTATTGGCCCGGAATATGGCTACACCTTC.

This chain joins TRBV7-8 and TRBJ1-2; 7 bases fit TRBD1. The CDR3 is 15 amino acids. In germline, CDR1 is SGHVS, CDR2 FQNEAQ. The V gene end was trimmed by 0 bases and the J gene end by 9 bases; junction bases not matched to a gene: 10. Here the CDR3 DNA reads TGTGCCAGCAGCTTAGCAGTACAGGGGACCTCTCGCTACACCTTC. It translates to CASSLAVQGTSRYTF.

The V and J genes are TRBV15 and TRBJ2-3; D might be TRBD2 (6 bases). Trimming shortened V by 0 bases and J by 0 bases, and 10 bases separated the two germline ends. This CDR3 contains 16 residues. Germline V CDR1 and CDR2: LNHNV, YYDKDF (reference sequence). The CDR3 region is CATSREQAGSTDTQYF. Written as DNA, the CDR3 is TGTGCCACCAGCAGAGAACAAGCGGGTAGCACAGATACGCAGTATTTT.

Here the CDR3 reads CASSRPERGSGELFF. DNA for the CDR3: TGCGCCAGCAGCCGACCTGAACGGGGGTCCGGGGAGCTGTTTTTT. The V and J genes are TRBV4-1 and TRBJ2-2, with a tentative D call TRBD2 (6 bases). Germline V gene lookup returns CDR1 MGHRA and CDR2 YSYEKL. V was trimmed by 4 bases and J by 6 bases, leaving 15 bases between them. The CDR3 is made up of 15 amino acids.